This TCR beta chain was observed in a study of OX40 agonist ivuxolimab in advanced cancers. Study at large: Patients received ivuxolimab, an agonistic anti-OX40 (CD134) antibody. One patient with hepatocellular carcinoma and two with cutaneous melanoma, three in all, had partial responses. Study-level points and caveats: Partial responders dosed at 0.1-3.0 mg/kg displayed clonal expansion ranking among the lowest.

V was pared by 5 bases and J by 4 bases, with 11 bases between. The CDR3 extends over 13 amino acids. Germline V gene sequence: CDR1 SGHTA, CDR2 FQGNSA. Turning to this clone: Its antigen is unidentified.

The data were produced by immunoSEQ multiplex PCR, yet TCRdb's version contains in-frame clones alone and is incomplete. The repertoire holds about 84,000 clones, with about 85% as singletons. The sequencing used CD4+ or CD8+ T cells sorted from blood, collected in a trial of the OX40 agonist ivuxolimab. The rearrangement joins TRBV7-2 to TRBJ1-1; no definite D call. The receptor was isolated from an adult with an advanced solid tumor such as melanoma, head and neck, liver or kidney cancer. CDR3: CASSTTKGTEAFF. CDR3 bases: TGTGCCAGCAGCACCACCAAGGGCACTGAAGCTTTCTTT.